The present T cell receptor beta chain was sequenced within a study of blood T cell repertoires in COVID-19. The table lists this clone with a count of one. TCRdb's table, derived via immunoSEQ multiplex PCR, lists solely in-frame clones and lacks some. The sample holds more than 45,000 clones, approximately 86% seen once. The CDR3 extends over 15 amino acids. Trimming cost V 5 bases and J 1 base, with 12 bases left between them. Looked up from germline, CDR1 is MNHNS and CDR2 is SASEGT. The chain uses TRBV6-1 and TRBJ1-5; a weak D match, TRBD1 (5 bases). The TCR was taken from a woman of 80 years or more with acute or convalescent COVID-19. The sequenced sample consisted of peripheral blood. The CDR3 DNA sequence: TGTGCCAGCAGTAGTCAGGGTGGAAGCAATCAGCCCCAGCATTTT. The encoded protein is CASSSQGGSNQPQHF.